This TCR beta chain was identified during a study of T cells after posttransplantation cyclophosphamide. Study-wide points: Donor CD8+ memory clones often dominated recipient blood repertoires at later times. Recipient CMV seropositivity and CMV reactivation strongly tracked TRB clonality.

Treatment was busulfan-fludarabine conditioning, a marrow graft, and cyclophosphamide on days +3 and +4. Profiled with immunoSEQ multiplex PCR; TCRdb holds only in-frame clones, not every one. The table records approximately 1,400 clones, over 60% of them present only once. Note on this clone: Its antigen is currently unknown.

The CDR3 is made up of 14 amino acids. V lost 2 bases and J 6 bases, leaving 14 bases between the germline ends. The germline V gene encodes CDR1 KGHSH and CDR2 LQKENI. The starting material was CD4+ T cells sorted from PBMCs, obtained after allogeneic stem cell transplant with posttransplant cyclophosphamide. The rearrangement links TRBV18 to TRBJ2-7; D possibly corresponds to TRBD1 (5 bases). The receptor was derived from a male patient aged 45-60 years who received an allogeneic stem cell transplant from an unrelated donor, was CMV-positive, and had acute GVHD only. Some T cells may have come from the graft donor. CDR3 sequence: CASSPRGDWGEQYF. In DNA, the CDR3 is TGTGCCAGCTCACCAAGGGGCGATTGGGGCGAGCAGTACTTC.